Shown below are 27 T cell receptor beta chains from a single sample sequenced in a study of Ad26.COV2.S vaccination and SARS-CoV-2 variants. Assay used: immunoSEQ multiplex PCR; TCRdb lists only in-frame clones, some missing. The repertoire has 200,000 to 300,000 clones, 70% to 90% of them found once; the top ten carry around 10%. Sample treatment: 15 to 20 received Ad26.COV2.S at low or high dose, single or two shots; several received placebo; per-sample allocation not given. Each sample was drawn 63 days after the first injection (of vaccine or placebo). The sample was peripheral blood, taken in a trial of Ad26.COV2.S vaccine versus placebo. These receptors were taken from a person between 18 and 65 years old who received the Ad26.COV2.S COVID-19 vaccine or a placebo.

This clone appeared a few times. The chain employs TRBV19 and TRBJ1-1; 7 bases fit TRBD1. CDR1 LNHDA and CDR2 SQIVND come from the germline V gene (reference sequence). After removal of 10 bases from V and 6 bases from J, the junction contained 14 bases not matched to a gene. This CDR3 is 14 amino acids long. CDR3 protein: CATEADRRFPEAFF. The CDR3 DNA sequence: TGTGCCACCGAGGCGGACAGGAGGTTTCCTGAAGCTTTCTTT. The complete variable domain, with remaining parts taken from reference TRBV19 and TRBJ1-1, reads DGGITQSPKYLFRKEGQNVTLSCEQNLNHDAMYWYRQDPGQGLRLIYYSQIVNDFQKGDIAEGYSVSREKKESFPLTVTSAQKNPTAFYLCATEADRRFPEAFFGQGTRLTVV.

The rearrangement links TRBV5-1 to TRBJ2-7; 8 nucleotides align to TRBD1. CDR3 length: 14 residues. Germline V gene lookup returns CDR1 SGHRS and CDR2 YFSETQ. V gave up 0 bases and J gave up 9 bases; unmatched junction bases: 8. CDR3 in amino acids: CASSLDAGQEGQYF. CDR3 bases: TGCGCCAGCAGCTTGGACGCGGGACAGGAAGGGCAGTACTTC.

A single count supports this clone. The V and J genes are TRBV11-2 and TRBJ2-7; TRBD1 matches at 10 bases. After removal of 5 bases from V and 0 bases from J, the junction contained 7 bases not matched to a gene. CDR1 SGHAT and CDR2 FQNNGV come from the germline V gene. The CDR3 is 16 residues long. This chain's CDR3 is CASSTGTGAISYEQYF. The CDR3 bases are TGTGCCAGCAGCACCGGGACAGGGGCGATCTCCTACGAGCAGTACTTC.

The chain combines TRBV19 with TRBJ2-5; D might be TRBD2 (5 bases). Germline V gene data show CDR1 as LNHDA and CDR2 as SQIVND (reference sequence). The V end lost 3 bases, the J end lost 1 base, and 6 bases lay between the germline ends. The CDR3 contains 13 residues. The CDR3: CASSISVQETQYF. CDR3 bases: TGTGCCAGTAGTATTAGCGTCCAAGAGACCCAGTACTTC. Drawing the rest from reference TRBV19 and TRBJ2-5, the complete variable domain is DGGITQSPKYLFRKEGQNVTLSCEQNLNHDAMYWYRQDPGQGLRLIYYSQIVNDFQKGDIAEGYSVSREKKESFPLTVTSAQKNPTAFYLCASSISVQETQYFGPGTRLLVL.

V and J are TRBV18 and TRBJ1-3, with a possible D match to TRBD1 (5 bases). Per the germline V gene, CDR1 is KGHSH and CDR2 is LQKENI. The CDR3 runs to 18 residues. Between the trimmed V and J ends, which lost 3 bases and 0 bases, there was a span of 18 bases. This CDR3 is CASSPIGGRAGSGNTIYF. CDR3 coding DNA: TGTGCCAGCTCACCCATTGGTGGCAGGGCCGGCTCTGGAAACACCATATATTTT.

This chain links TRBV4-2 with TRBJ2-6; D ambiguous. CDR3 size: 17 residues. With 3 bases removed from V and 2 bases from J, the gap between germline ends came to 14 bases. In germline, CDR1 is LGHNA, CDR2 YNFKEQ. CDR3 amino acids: CASSQAADLPGANVLTF. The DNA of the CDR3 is TGTGCCAGCAGCCAGGCTGCCGACCTTCCTGGGGCCAACGTCCTGACTTTC.

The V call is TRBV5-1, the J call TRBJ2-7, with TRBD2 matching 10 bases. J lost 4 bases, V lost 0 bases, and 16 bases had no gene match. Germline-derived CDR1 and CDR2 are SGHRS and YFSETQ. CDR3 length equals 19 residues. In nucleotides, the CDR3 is TGCGCCAGCAGCTTGGAGAGGGGGCGGCTAGCGGGAGTAGAATACGAGCAGTACTTC. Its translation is CASSLERGRLAGVEYEQYF.

CDR3 amino acids: CASSYSKVREAFF. The DNA for the CDR3 is TGTGCCAGCAGTTACTCGAAGGTCAGGGAAGCTTTCTTT. The V call is TRBV6-5, the J call TRBJ1-1, with D hard to call. The CDR3 is made up of 13 amino acids. The germline V gene encodes CDR1 MNHEY and CDR2 SVGAGI. Trimming took 0 bases from V and 8 from J, leaving 10 bases between them.

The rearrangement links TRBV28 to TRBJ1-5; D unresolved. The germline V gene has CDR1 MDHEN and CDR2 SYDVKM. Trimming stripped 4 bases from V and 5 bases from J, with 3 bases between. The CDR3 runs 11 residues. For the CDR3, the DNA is TGTGCCAGCAGTTCTGATCAGCCCCAGCATTTT. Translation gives CASSSDQPQHF.

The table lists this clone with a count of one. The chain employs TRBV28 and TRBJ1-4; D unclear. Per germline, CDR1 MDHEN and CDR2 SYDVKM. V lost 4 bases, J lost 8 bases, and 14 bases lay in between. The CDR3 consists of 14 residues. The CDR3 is CASSSWQSREKLFF. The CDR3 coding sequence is TGTGCCAGCAGTTCGTGGCAGTCTCGCGAAAAACTGTTTTTT.

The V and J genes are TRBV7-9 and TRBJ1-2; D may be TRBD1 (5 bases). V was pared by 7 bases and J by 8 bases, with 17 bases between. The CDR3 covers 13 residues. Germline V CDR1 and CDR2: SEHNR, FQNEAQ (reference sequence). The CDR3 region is CASTPSGEKGYTF. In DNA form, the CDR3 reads TGTGCCAGCACTCCCTCGGGGGAGAAAGGCTACACCTTC.

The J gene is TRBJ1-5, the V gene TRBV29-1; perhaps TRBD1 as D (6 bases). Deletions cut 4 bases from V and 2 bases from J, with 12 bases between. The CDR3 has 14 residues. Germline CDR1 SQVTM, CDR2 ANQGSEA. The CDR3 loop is CSVAGEGGNQPQHF. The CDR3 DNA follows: TGCAGCGTTGCGGGGGAGGGGGGCAATCAGCCCCAGCATTTT.

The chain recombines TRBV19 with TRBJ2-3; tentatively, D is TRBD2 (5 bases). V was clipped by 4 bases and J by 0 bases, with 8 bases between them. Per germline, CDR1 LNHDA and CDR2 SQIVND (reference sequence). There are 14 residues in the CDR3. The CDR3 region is CASSRAGSTDTQYF. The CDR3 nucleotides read TGTGCCAGTAGTAGGGCGGGTAGCACAGATACGCAGTATTTT.

CDR3 sequence (DNA): TGTGCCAGCAGCGGCGGGGGGGATTACGAGCAGTACTTC. Translation: CASSGGGDYEQYF. The chain is built from TRBV7-2 and TRBJ2-7; 9 bases are a match to TRBD2. CDR1 is SGHTA and CDR2 is FQGNSA in the germline V gene. The CDR3 covers 13 residues. The V and J ends lost 5 bases and 4 bases, in that order; junction bases with no gene match: 3.

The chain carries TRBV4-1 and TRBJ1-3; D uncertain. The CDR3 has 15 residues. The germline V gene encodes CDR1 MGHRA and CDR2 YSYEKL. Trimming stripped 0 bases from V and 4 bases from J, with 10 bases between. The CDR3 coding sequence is TGCGCCAGCAGCCAAGACAGCCTCTGGGGAAACACCATATATTTT. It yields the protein CASSQDSLWGNTIYF.

This CDR3 reads CASSPDSDSNQPQHF. Here the CDR3 DNA reads TGCGCCAGCAGCCCGGACAGTGATAGCAATCAGCCCCAGCATTTT. The chain links TRBV5-1 to TRBJ1-5; possibly TRBD1 for D (6 bases). The CDR3 runs to 15 residues. V lost 4 bases and J lost 0, with 11 bases in between. The germline V gene has CDR1 SGHRS and CDR2 YFSETQ.

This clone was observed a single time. The CDR3 loop reads CASSWNFADTQYF. The DNA of the CDR3 is TGTGCCAGCAGCTGGAATTTCGCAGATACGCAGTATTTT. The rearrangement uses TRBV7-2 and TRBJ2-3, with D unclear. Germline values: CDR1 SGHTA, CDR2 FQGNSA. The CDR3 contains 13 residues. The germline V and J ends were trimmed by 4 bases and 4 bases, with 9 bases remaining between them.

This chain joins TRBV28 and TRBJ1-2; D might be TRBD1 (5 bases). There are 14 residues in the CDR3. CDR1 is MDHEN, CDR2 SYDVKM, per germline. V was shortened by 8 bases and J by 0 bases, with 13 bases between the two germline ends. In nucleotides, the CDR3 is TGTGCCAGCTCCGTCGGGGGGGCTAACTATGGCTACACCTTC. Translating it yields CASSVGGANYGYTF.

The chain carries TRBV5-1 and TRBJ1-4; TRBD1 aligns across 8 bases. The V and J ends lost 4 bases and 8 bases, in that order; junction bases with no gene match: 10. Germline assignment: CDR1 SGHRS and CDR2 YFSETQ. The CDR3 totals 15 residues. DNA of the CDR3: TGCGCCAGCAGCCTTCAGGGGGCGGGCCGGGAAAAACTGTTTTTT. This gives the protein CASSLQGAGREKLFF. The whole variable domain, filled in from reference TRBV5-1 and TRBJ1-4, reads KAGVTQTPRYLIKTRGQQVTLSCSPISGHRSVSWYQQTPGQGLQFLFEYFSETQRNKGNFPGRFSGRQFSNSRSEMNVSTLELGDSALYLCASSLQGAGREKLFFGSGTQLSVL.

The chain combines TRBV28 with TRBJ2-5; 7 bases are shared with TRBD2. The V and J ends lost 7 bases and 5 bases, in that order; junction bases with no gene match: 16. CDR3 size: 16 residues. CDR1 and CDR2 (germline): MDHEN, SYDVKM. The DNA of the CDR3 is TGTGCCAGCACGACGATAAGCGGGGAGGGCCCGGAGACCCAGTACTTC. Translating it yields CASTTISGEGPETQYF.

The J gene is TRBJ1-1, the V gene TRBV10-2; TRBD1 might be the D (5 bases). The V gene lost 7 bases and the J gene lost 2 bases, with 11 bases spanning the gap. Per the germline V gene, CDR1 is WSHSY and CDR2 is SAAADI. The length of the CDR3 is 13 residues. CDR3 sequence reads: CASKGRINTEAFF. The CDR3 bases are TGCGCCAGCAAGGGACGGATCAACACTGAAGCTTTCTTT.

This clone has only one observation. CDR3 nucleotides: TGTGCCAGCAGTCCTGTCGTGTCACGGGATTACACAGATACGCAGTATTTT. Protein sequence: CASSPVVSRDYTDTQYF. V gene TRBV28 combines with J gene TRBJ2-3; possible D gene TRBD2, 5 bases. Per germline, CDR1 MDHEN and CDR2 SYDVKM. Trimming cost V 5 bases and J 2 bases, with 20 bases left between them. This CDR3 has 17 amino acids.

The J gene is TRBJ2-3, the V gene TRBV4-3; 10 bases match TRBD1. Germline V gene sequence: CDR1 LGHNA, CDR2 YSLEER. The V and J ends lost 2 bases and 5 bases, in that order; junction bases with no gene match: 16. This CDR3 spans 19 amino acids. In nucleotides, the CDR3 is TGCGCCAGCAGCCAAAGGACAGGGGGAGGGCAGGGGTTAGTAGATACGCAGTATTTT. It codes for CASSQRTGGGQGLVDTQYF.

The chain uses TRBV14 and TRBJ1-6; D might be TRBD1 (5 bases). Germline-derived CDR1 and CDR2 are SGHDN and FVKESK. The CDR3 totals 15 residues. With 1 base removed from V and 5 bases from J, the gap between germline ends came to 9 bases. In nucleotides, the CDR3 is TGTGCCAGCAGCCAAGGGGGGACTAATAATTCACCCCTCCACTTT. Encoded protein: CASSQGGTNNSPLHF. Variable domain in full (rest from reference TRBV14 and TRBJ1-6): EAGVTQFPSHSVIEKGQTVTLRCDPISGHDNLYWYRRVMGKEIKFLLHFVKESKQDESGMPNNRFLAERTGGTYSTLKVQPAELEDSGVYFCASSQGGTNNSPLHFGNGTRLTVT.

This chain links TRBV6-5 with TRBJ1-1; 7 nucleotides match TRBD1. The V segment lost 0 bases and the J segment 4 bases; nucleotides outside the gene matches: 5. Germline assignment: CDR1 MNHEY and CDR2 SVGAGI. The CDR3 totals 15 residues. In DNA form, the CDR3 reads TGTGCCAGCAGTTACTCCCCAGGGGGAGGCACTGAAGCTTTCTTT. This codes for CASSYSPGGGTEAFF.

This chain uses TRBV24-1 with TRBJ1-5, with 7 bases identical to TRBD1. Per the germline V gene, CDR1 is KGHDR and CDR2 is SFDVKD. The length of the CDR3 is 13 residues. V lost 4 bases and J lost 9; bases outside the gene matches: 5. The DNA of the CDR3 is TGTGCCACCAGTGAGCAGGGGGGTGGGCCCCAGCATTTT. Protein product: CATSEQGGGPQHF.

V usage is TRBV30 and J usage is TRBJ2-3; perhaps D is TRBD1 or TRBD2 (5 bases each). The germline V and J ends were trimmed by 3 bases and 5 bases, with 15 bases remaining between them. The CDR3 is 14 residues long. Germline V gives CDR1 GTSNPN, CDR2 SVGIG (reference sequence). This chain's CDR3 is CAWRRGAPGDTQYF. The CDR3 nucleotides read TGTGCCTGGAGGAGGGGCGCGCCGGGAGATACGCAGTATTTT.